The 30 T cell receptor beta chains below all came from one sample that was sequenced in a study of neoadjuvant nivolumab and ipilimumab in lung cancer. The protocol was immunoSEQ multiplex PCR, while the TCRdb copy is restricted to in-frame clones and leaves out a portion. This table holds about 4,700 clones, around three quarters found once. The sample in question was normal lung tissue adjacent to the tumor, obtained after neoadjuvant nivolumab, alone or with ipilimumab, at or shortly before surgery. All receptors derive from an adult with non-small cell lung cancer. Some clones in this sample may be carry-over from other donors' samples.

J is TRBJ1-2 and V is TRBV7-8; 7 bases match TRBD1. The V segment lost 5 bases and the J segment 0 bases; nucleotides outside the gene matches: 9. Germline lookup yields CDR1 SGHVS and CDR2 FQNEAQ. The CDR3 length is 16 residues. The CDR3: CASSPRGSYSNYGYTF. The DNA of the CDR3 is TGTGCCAGCAGCCCCAGGGGGAGTTACTCTAACTATGGCTACACCTTC.

The chain joins TRBV20-1 to TRBJ2-1; D is undetermined. The CDR3 spans 11 residues. The V end was cut by 8 bases, the J end by 6 bases, with 11 bases between. CDR1 and CDR2 from the germline V gene are DFQATT and SNEGSKA (reference sequence). The CDR3 DNA reads as TGCAGTTCTCGAAGGGCCAATGAGCAGTTCTTC. It specifies CSSRRANEQFF.

The chain recombines TRBV5-6 with TRBJ1-2; D is perhaps TRBD1 (5 bases). CDR1 is SGHDT and CDR2 is YYEEEE in the germline V gene. V was pared by 1 base and J by 3 bases, with 16 bases between. CDR3 length equals 16 residues. CDR3 protein: CASSLWYLGQDYGYTF. The CDR3 bases are TGTGCCAGCAGCTTGTGGTACTTGGGGCAGGACTATGGCTACACCTTC.

The chain recombines TRBV4-1 with TRBJ2-2; D gene unclear. CDR3 length: 17 amino acids. Per germline, CDR1 MGHRA and CDR2 YSYEKL. Deletions cut 0 bases from V and 4 bases from J, with 15 bases between. Written as DNA, the CDR3 is TGCGCCAGCAGCCAAGATCGCCAAGCTTCGACCACCGGGGAGCTGTTTTTT. Translation gives CASSQDRQASTTGELFF.

This rearrangement joins TRBV4-3 to TRBJ2-7; 7 bases are a match to TRBD2. CDR1 is LGHNA and CDR2 is YSLEER in the germline V gene. The J segment lost 6 bases and the V segment lost 1 base, leaving 9 bases of the junction unmatched. The CDR3 runs to 15 residues. CDR3 protein: CASSQAYRLASEQYF. The CDR3 nucleotides read TGCGCCAGCAGCCAAGCTTACAGACTAGCATCCGAGCAGTACTTC.

The gene calls are TRBV5-1 and TRBJ2-1; 9 positions match TRBD1. This CDR3 is 16 amino acids long. Germline V gene lookup returns CDR1 SGHRS and CDR2 YFSETQ. With 0 bases clipped from V and 2 bases from J, the junction kept 3 bases outside the gene matches. The CDR3 loop is CASSLADRGPYNEQFF. DNA of the CDR3: TGCGCCAGCAGCTTGGCGGACAGGGGCCCCTACAATGAGCAGTTCTTC. Full variable domain (missing parts from reference TRBV5-1 and TRBJ2-1): KAGVTQTPRYLIKTRGQQVTLSCSPISGHRSVSWYQQTPGQGLQFLFEYFSETQRNKGNFPGRFSGRQFSNSRSEMNVSTLELGDSALYLCASSLADRGPYNEQFFGPGTRLTVL.

V gene TRBV5-5 combines with J gene TRBJ2-1; TRBD1 matches 10 bases. There are 16 residues in the CDR3. J lost 0 bases, V lost 0 bases, and 0 bases had no gene match. Germline CDR1 and CDR2: SGHKS and YYEKEE (reference sequence). CDR3 DNA: TGTGCCAGCAGCTTGGGGGACAGGGGCTCCTACAATGAGCAGTTCTTC. Translation: CASSLGDRGSYNEQFF.

The J gene is TRBJ2-1, the V gene TRBV5-4, with 13 bases lining up with TRBD2. The CDR3 is 15 amino acids. J lost 8 bases, V lost 0 bases, and 2 bases had no gene match. Looked up from germline, CDR1 is SGHNT and CDR2 is YYREEE (reference sequence). This CDR3 is CASSLDGLAGDEQFF. The DNA of the CDR3 is TGTGCCAGCAGCTTGGACGGACTAGCGGGAGATGAGCAGTTCTTC.

The chain combines TRBV6-1 with TRBJ2-3; 8 nucleotides line up with TRBD1. Unmatched junction bases numbered 8, after V lost 7 bases and J lost 5 bases. This CDR3 spans 14 amino acids. Germline V CDR1 and CDR2: MNHNS, SASEGT. The CDR3 region is CASKQGAALDTQYF. For the CDR3, the DNA is TGTGCCAGCAAGCAGGGGGCCGCGCTAGATACGCAGTATTTT.

The chain employs TRBV4-3 and TRBJ2-2; 9 bases are a match to TRBD2. The CDR3 is 16 residues long. The trim removed 0 bases at V and 7 bases at J, leaving 6 bases unmatched. Germline lookup yields CDR1 LGHNA and CDR2 YSLEER. This CDR3 reads CASSQDYGSGSGELFF. The CDR3 bases are TGCGCCAGCAGCCAAGATTATGGTAGCGGGAGCGGGGAGCTGTTTTTT.

This clone was recorded once. The V call is TRBV15, the J call TRBJ1-2; D gene ambiguous. The CDR3 extends over 19 amino acids. The V and J ends lost 1 base and 3 bases respectively, with 24 bases between them. From germline, CDR1 is LNHNV and CDR2 YYDKDF (reference sequence). CDR3 protein: CATSRVSGTHNIRDYGYTF. CDR3 sequence (DNA): TGTGCCACCAGCAGAGTCTCCGGAACCCATAACATTCGTGACTATGGCTACACCTTC.

V and J are TRBV30 and TRBJ1-2, with D possibly matching TRBD1 (5 bases). Trimming cost V 3 bases and J 2 bases, with 13 bases left between them. The CDR3 extends over 14 amino acids. The germline CDR1 and CDR2 sequences are GTSNPN and SVGIG (reference sequence). CDR3 amino acids: CAWSPGGANYGYTF. The DNA for the CDR3 is TGTGCCTGGAGCCCGGGGGGAGCAAACTATGGCTACACCTTC.

The V call is TRBV11-2, the J call TRBJ2-1; D is undetermined. Germline V gene data show CDR1 as SGHAT and CDR2 as FQNNGV. CDR3 length equals 13 residues. V was clipped by 2 bases and J by 6 bases, with 8 bases between them. The CDR3 sequence: CASSLIGSNEQFF. As DNA, the CDR3 is TGTGCCAGCAGCTTAATAGGAAGCAATGAGCAGTTCTTC.

This rearrangement joins TRBV15 to TRBJ1-4, with a weak D call TRBD1 (5 bases). The germline V gene encodes CDR1 LNHNV and CDR2 YYDKDF (reference sequence). Deletions cut 8 bases from V and 3 bases from J, with 10 bases between. There are 13 residues in the CDR3. The DNA for the CDR3 is TGTGCCACCCGGGGGTGGGCTAATGAAAAACTGTTTTTT. It specifies CATRGWANEKLFF.

The V call is TRBV25-1, the J call TRBJ1-3; TRBD1 agrees at 8 bases. V gave up 0 bases and J gave up 4 bases; unmatched junction bases: 5. Germline loops: CDR1 MGHDK, CDR2 SYGVNS. The CDR3 runs to 16 residues. In nucleotides, the CDR3 is TGTGCCAGCAGTGAATATCGACAGGGGAAGGGAAACACCATATATTTT. Translation: CASSEYRQGKGNTIYF.

V usage is TRBV29-1 and J usage is TRBJ2-3, with D hard to call. The CDR3 totals 12 residues. Trimming left V 4 bases short and J 1 base short, with 6 bases between. Per germline, CDR1 SQVTM and CDR2 ANQGSEA. The CDR3 protein is CSVGTGTDTQYF. CDR3 sequence (DNA): TGCAGCGTTGGCACGGGCACAGATACGCAGTATTTT.

This clone showed up just once. The chain recombines TRBV9 with TRBJ1-1, with 8 bases identical to TRBD1. Germline-derived CDR1 and CDR2 are SGDLS and YYNGEE. The CDR3 is made up of 16 amino acids. V shed 4 bases, J shed 0 bases, and the junction held 8 bases outside the gene matches. The CDR3 sequence: CASSPWTGPVNTEAFF. Here the CDR3 DNA reads TGTGCCAGCAGCCCCTGGACAGGGCCCGTGAACACTGAAGCTTTCTTT.

The V call is TRBV6-5, the J call TRBJ2-2; D ambiguous. Germline CDR1 is MNHEY and CDR2 is SVGAGI. The V end lost 4 bases, the J end lost 0 bases, and 12 bases lay between the germline ends. The length of the CDR3 is 16 residues. CDR3 protein: CASSSIVLANTGELFF. For the CDR3, the DNA is TGTGCCAGCAGTTCTATAGTGCTCGCGAACACCGGGGAGCTGTTTTTT.

The rearrangement joins TRBV19 to TRBJ2-7; D may correspond to TRBD1 or TRBD2 (6 bases each). V was pared by 5 bases and J by 0 bases, with 20 bases between. The CDR3 has 17 residues. Germline assignment: CDR1 LNHDA and CDR2 SQIVND (reference sequence). CDR3 sequence: CASSGFVRGRISYEQYF. The CDR3, as DNA: TGTGCCAGTAGTGGTTTCGTCCGGGGGCGCATCTCCTACGAGCAGTACTTC. Filled out from reference TRBV19 and TRBJ2-7, the complete variable domain reads DGGITQSPKYLFRKEGQNVTLSCEQNLNHDAMYWYRQDPGQGLRLIYYSQIVNDFQKGDIAEGYSVSREKKESFPLTVTSAQKNPTAFYLCASSGFVRGRISYEQYFGPGTRLTVT.

The rearrangement joins TRBV19 to TRBJ2-7; unclear D gene. The CDR3 is made up of 11 amino acids. Germline V gene lookup returns CDR1 LNHDA and CDR2 SQIVND (reference sequence). Trimming cost V 5 bases and J 5 bases, with 7 bases left between them. In DNA, the CDR3 is TGTGCCAGTAGTGTCCGGGACGAGCAGTACTTC. Amino acid sequence: CASSVRDEQYF.

In nucleotides, the CDR3 is TGTGCCAGCAGTGGCAGGGGTTACGAGCAGTACTTC. Its translation: CASSGRGYEQYF. The rearrangement joins TRBV6-6 to TRBJ2-7; a possible D gene is TRBD1 (6 bases). V lost 5 bases and J 4 bases, leaving 9 bases between the germline ends. The germline V gene has CDR1 MNHNY and CDR2 SVGAGI (reference sequence). The CDR3 has 12 amino acids.

The V gene is TRBV2, the J gene TRBJ1-5; no firm D call. The V end was cut by 6 bases, the J end by 0 bases, with 6 bases between. Germline V gene data show CDR1 as SNHLY and CDR2 as FYNNEI. The CDR3 covers 13 residues. As DNA, the CDR3 is TGTGCCAGCAGACCCTATAGCAATCAGCCCCAGCATTTT. Translation gives CASRPYSNQPQHF.

The rearrangement joins TRBV7-6 to TRBJ2-2; 8 positions match TRBD1. The CDR3 length is 15 residues. The trim removed 5 bases at V and 4 bases at J, leaving 6 bases unmatched. Germline CDR1 and CDR2: SGHVS and FNYEAQ. CDR3 in amino acids: CASSNRQGTTGELFF. Here the CDR3 DNA reads TGTGCCAGCAGCAACCGACAGGGGACCACCGGGGAGCTGTTTTTT.

This CDR3 is CASSNPGQGTHEQYF. CDR3 DNA: TGTGCCAGTAGCAATCCGGGACAGGGTACCCACGAGCAGTACTTC. V is TRBV19 and J is TRBJ2-7; 9 nucleotides align to TRBD1. The junction had 11 bases not matched to a gene; V was cut back by 6 bases and J by 5 bases. The V gene's germline CDR1 is LNHDA and CDR2 SQIVND (reference sequence). This CDR3 has 15 amino acids. Complete variable domain (other parts from reference TRBV19 and TRBJ2-7): DGGITQSPKYLFRKEGQNVTLSCEQNLNHDAMYWYRQDPGQGLRLIYYSQIVNDFQKGDIAEGYSVSREKKESFPLTVTSAQKNPTAFYLCASSNPGQGTHEQYFGPGTRLTVT.

Regarding this clone: Mismatch with germline at one junction end may stem from a read error. CDR3 DNA sequence: TGTGCCAGCAGCGCTCAATCCTCCGAGCAGTACTTC. Protein product: CASSAQSSEQYF. V usage is TRBV2 and J usage is TRBJ2-7; D is uncertain. This CDR3 contains 12 residues. Germline CDR1 and CDR2: SNHLY and FYNNEI. The entire variable domain, with the rest obtained from reference TRBV2 and TRBJ2-7, is as follows: EPEVTQTPSHQVTQMGQEVILRCVPISNHLYFYWYRQILGQKVEFLVSFYNNEISEKSEIFDDQFSVERPDGSNFTLKIRSTKLEDSAMYFCASSAQSSEQYFGPGTRLTVT.

The J gene is TRBJ1-5, the V gene TRBV6-5; 8 bases are shared with TRBD1. This CDR3 is 15 amino acids long. CDR1 and CDR2 from the germline V gene are MNHEY and SVGAGI. Trimming removed 4 bases from V and 5 bases from J; junction bases left unmatched: 7. The CDR3 spells CASSSTTGVDQPQHF. CDR3 coding DNA: TGTGCCAGCAGTTCCACGACAGGGGTTGATCAGCCCCAGCATTTT.

The chain couples TRBV18 to TRBJ1-5; D is perhaps TRBD1 (5 bases). V was cut by 3 bases and J by 7 bases, with 16 bases left in between. CDR3 length: 15 residues. Germline CDR1 and CDR2: KGHSH and LQKENI. CDR3 nucleotides: TGTGCCAGCTCACCCTACTCCGGGAGGGACCAGCCCCAGCATTTT. Translated: CASSPYSGRDQPQHF.

The chain links TRBV7-2 to TRBJ2-7, with unresolved D. The CDR3 consists of 12 residues. Looked up from germline, CDR1 is SGHTA and CDR2 is FQGNSA. Trimming took off 2 bases at V and 6 bases at J, with 8 bases between the two ends. DNA for the CDR3: TGTGCCAGCAGCTTATCTTCGCGCGAGCAGTACTTC. It encodes CASSLSSREQYF.

This chain connects TRBV2 to TRBJ1-1; no reliable D call. V was trimmed by 6 bases and J by 1 base, leaving 12 bases between them. CDR1 is SNHLY and CDR2 is FYNNEI in the germline V gene. The CDR3 has 14 residues. DNA of the CDR3: TGTGCCAGCAGGAACTCCATGCCGAACACTGAAGCTTTCTTT. Protein sequence: CASRNSMPNTEAFF.

The rearrangement joins TRBV13 to TRBJ1-1, with TRBD1 as a possible D gene (5 bases). Trimming removed 2 bases from V and 5 bases from J, with 6 bases in between. The CDR3 has 12 residues. The V gene's germline CDR1 is PRHDT and CDR2 FYEKMQ (reference sequence). The CDR3 sequence: CASSLWGTEAFF. The CDR3 bases are TGTGCCAGCAGCTTATGGGGGACTGAAGCTTTCTTT.